This T cell receptor beta chain was sequenced for a study of T-cell reconstitution after alpha-beta-depleted transplantation in children. General study results and limits: From surviving recipient T cells and thymic progenitors came the high day-60 TCRbeta diversity observed in some patients.

Researchers prepared the TCRbeta library using unique molecular identifiers, the study reports. MiXCR, run by TCRdb on the PCR reads, gives a single entry per CDR3 protein. The table records around 450,000 distinct CDR3 sequences, roughly 16% of them present only once. This clonotype was observed a few times. Its target is unknown. CDR1 is SNHLY, CDR2 FYNNEI, per germline. CDR3 length: 16 amino acids. The V end was cut by 7 bases, the J end by 1 base, with 19 bases between. This sequence joins TRBV2 and TRBJ1-1; perhaps TRBD1 as D (5 bases). This sample comprised PBMCs, mostly from graft donor cells, obtained 360 days after TCRalphabeta/CD19-depleted stem cell transplant. The clonotype was recovered from a boy younger than two who had a stem cell transplant for Wiskott-Aldrich syndrome, so the T cells may come from the graft donor. The DNA of the CDR3 is TGTGCCAGCAATCGTGGAAGGGGACCAGGGAACACTGAAGCTTTCTTT. It yields the protein CASNRGRGPGNTEAFF.